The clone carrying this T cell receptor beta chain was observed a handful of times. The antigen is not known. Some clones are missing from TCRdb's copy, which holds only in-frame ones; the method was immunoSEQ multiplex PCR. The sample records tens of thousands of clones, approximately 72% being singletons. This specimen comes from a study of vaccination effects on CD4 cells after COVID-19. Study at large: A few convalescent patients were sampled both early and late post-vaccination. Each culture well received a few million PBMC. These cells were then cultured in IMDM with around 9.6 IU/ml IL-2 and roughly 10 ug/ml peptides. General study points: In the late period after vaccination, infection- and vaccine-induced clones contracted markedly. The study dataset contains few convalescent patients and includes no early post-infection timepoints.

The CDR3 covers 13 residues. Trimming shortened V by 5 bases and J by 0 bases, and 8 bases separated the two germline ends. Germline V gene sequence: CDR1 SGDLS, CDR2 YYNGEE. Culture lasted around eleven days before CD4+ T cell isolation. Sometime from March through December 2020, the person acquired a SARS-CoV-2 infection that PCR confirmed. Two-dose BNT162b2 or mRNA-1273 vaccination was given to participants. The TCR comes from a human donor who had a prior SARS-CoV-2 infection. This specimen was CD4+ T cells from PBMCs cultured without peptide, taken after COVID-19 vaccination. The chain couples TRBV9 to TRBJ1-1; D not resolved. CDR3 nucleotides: TGTGCCAGCAGAAGGGAGTTGAACACTGAAGCTTTCTTT. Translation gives CASRRELNTEAFF.